The clone carrying this T cell receptor (beta chain) appeared many times. What it recognizes is unknown. It was RNA transcripts that yielded the amplified TCR beta CDR3 regions. In the first-round RT-PCR of the TCR CDR3, the HTBI primer set was used. A single record per CDR3 protein comes from TCRdb applying MiXCR to the multiplex PCR reads. The repertoire holds nearly 750,000 distinct CDR3 sequences, with over 35% as singletons. From germline, CDR1 is SGHTA and CDR2 FQGNSA. The CDR3 is 15 amino acids. Trimming removed 4 bases from V and 1 base from J; junction bases left unmatched: 2. The sample is drawn from a study of T cells in Graves' hyperthyroidism and ophthalmopathy. Turning to the study itself: The blood sample was taken at first diagnosis, before treatment began. Study-level results: Progression to ophthalmopathy was predicted a median of roughly 6.8 months early. Stable hyperthyroidism and ophthalmopathy were separated using 13 V-J signatures.

Researchers defined stable Graves' hyperthyroidism as no ophthalmopathy progression within 18 months. The material sequenced was blood. V and J are TRBV7-2 and TRBJ2-7, with 12 bases that match TRBD2. The sequence was obtained from a middle-aged woman with Graves' hyperthyroidism. DNA for the CDR3: TGTGCCAGCAGCTCAACTAGCGGGGGGTCCTACGAGCAGTACTTC. Translating gives CASSSTSGGSYEQYF.